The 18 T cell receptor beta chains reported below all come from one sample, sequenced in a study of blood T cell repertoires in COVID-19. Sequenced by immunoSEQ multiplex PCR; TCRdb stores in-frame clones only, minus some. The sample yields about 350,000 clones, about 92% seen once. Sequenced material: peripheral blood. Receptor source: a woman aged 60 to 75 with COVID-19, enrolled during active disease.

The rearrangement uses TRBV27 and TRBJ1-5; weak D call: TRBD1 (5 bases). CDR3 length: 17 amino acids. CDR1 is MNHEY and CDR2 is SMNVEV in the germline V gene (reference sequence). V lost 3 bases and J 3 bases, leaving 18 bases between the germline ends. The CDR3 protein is CASSLPDLGGVNQPQHF. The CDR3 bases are TGTGCCAGCAGTTTGCCGGATCTCGGGGGGGTCAATCAGCCCCAGCATTTT.

CDR3: CASSLEPGKETQYF. In DNA, the CDR3 is TGTGCCAGCAGCTTAGAGCCAGGGAAAGAGACCCAGTACTTC. The rearrangement links TRBV7-9 to TRBJ2-5, with D possibly matching TRBD1 (5 bases). Germline CDR1 reads SEHNR; CDR2 reads FQNEAQ (reference sequence). The length of the CDR3 is 14 residues. Trimming shortened V by 1 base and J by 3 bases, and 9 bases separated the two germline ends.

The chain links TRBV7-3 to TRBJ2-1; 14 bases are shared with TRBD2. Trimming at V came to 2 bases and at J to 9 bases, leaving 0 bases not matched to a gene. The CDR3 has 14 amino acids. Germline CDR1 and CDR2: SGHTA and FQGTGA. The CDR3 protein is CASSLGTSGGEQFF. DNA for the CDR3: TGTGCCAGCAGCTTAGGGACTAGCGGGGGTGAGCAGTTCTTC.

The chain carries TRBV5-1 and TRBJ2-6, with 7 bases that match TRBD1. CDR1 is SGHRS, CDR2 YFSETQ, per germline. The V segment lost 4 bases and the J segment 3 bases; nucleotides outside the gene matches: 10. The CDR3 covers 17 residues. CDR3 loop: CASSPGQVGFGANVLTF. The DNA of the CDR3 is TGCGCCAGCAGCCCCGGACAGGTCGGATTTGGGGCCAACGTCCTGACTTTC.

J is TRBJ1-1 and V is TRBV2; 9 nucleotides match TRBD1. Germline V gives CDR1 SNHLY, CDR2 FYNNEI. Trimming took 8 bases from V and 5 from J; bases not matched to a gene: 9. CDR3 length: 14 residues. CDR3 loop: CASGPDRGSTEAFF. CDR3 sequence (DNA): TGTGCCAGCGGCCCGGACAGGGGTAGTACTGAAGCTTTCTTT.

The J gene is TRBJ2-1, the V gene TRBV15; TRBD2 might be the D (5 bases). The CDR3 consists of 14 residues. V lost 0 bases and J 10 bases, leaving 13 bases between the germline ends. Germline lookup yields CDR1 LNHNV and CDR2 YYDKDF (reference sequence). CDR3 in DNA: TGTGCCACCAGCAGAGATAAGGGCGGGCTAGAGCAGTTCTTC. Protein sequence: CATSRDKGGLEQFF.

CDR3 protein: CASTADRYYGYTF. The CDR3 bases are TGTGCCAGCACCGCAGACAGGTACTATGGCTACACCTTC. This chain uses TRBV6-5 with TRBJ1-2, with D maybe TRBD1 (6 bases). CDR3 length: 13 amino acids. The V gene lost 7 bases and the J gene lost 3 bases, with 12 bases spanning the gap. In germline, CDR1 is MNHEY, CDR2 SVGAGI.

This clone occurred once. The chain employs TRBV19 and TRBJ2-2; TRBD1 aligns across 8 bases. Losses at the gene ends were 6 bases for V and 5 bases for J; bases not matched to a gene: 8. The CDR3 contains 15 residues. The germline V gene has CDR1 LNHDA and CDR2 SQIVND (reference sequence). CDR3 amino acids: CASSDRGGGTGELFF. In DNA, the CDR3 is TGTGCCAGTAGCGACAGGGGAGGAGGAACCGGGGAGCTGTTTTTT.

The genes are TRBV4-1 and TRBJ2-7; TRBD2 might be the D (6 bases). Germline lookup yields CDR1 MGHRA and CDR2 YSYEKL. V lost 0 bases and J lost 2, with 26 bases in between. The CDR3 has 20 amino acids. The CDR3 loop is CASSQDVVFLGRGDAYEQYF. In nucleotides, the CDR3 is TGCGCCAGCAGCCAAGATGTAGTGTTTTTGGGGCGCGGGGACGCCTACGAGCAGTACTTC.

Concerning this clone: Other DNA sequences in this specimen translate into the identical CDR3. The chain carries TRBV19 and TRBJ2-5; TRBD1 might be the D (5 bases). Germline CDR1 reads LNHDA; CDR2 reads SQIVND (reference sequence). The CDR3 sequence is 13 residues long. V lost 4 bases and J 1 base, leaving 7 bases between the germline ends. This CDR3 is CASSTGSQETQYF. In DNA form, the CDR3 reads TGTGCCAGTAGTACAGGGTCCCAAGAGACCCAGTACTTC.

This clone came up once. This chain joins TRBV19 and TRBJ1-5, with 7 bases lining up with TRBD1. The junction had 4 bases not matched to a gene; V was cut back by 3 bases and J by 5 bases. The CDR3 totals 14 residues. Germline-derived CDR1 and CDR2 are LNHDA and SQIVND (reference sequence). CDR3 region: CASSMGQGDQPQHF. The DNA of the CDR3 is TGTGCCAGTAGTATGGGGCAGGGGGATCAGCCCCAGCATTTT.

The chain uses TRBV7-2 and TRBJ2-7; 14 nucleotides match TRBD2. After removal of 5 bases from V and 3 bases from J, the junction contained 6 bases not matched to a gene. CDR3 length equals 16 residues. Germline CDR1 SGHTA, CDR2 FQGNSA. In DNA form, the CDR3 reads TGTGCCAGCAGCGCCCGGACTAGCGGGGGGTTCTACGAGCAGTACTTC. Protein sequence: CASSARTSGGFYEQYF.

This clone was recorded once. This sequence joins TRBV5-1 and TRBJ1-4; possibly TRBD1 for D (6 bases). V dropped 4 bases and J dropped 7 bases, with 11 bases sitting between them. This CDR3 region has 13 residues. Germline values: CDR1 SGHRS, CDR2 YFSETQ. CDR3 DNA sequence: TGCGCCAGCAGCGTCCGGACAGCTGAAAAACTGTTTTTT. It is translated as CASSVRTAEKLFF.

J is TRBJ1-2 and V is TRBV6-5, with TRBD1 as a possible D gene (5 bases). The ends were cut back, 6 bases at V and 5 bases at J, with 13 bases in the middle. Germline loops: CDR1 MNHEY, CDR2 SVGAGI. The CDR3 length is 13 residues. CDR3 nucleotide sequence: TGTGCCAGCAGCTACGGACAAGCATATGGCTACACCTTC. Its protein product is CASSYGQAYGYTF.

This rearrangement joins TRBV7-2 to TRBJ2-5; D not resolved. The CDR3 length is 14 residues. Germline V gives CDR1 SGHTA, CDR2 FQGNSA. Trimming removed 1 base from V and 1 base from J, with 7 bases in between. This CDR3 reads CASSLVQIQETQYF. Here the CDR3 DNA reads TGTGCCAGCAGCTTAGTACAGATCCAAGAGACCCAGTACTTC.

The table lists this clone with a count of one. CDR3 residues: CASSSHRGGHTEAFF. CDR3 bases: TGTGCCAGCAGTTCTCACCGGGGAGGCCACACTGAAGCTTTCTTT. The V and J genes are TRBV6-5 and TRBJ1-1; no clear D gene. Looked up from germline, CDR1 is MNHEY and CDR2 is SVGAGI. Deletions cut 4 bases from V and 3 bases from J, with 15 bases between. CDR3 length equals 15 residues.

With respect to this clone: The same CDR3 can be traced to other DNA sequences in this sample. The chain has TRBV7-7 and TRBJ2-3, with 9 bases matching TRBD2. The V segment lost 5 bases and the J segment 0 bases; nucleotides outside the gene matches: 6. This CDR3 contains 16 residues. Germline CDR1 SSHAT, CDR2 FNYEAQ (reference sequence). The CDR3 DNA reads TGTGCCAGCAGCATTTTAGCGGGGGCTAGCACAGATACGCAGTATTTT. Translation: CASSILAGASTDTQYF. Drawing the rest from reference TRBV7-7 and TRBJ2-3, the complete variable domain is GAGVSQSPRYKVTKRGQDVTLRCDPISSHATLYWYQQALGQGPEFLTYFNYEAQPDKSGLPSDRFSAERPEGSISTLTIQRTEQRDSAMYRCASSILAGASTDTQYFGPGTRLTVL.

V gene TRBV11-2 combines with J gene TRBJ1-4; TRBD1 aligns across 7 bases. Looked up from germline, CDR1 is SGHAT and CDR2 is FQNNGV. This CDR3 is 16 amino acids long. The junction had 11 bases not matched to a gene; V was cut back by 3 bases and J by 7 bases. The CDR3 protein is CASSFYRGAGGEKLFF. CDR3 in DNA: TGTGCCAGCAGCTTCTACAGGGGCGCCGGGGGTGAAAAACTGTTTTTT.